These 12 T cell receptor beta chains were sequenced from one sample in a study of T cell responses to AZD1222 COVID-19 vaccine. Some clones are missing from TCRdb's copy, which holds only in-frame ones; the method was immunoSEQ multiplex PCR. The sample gives roughly 120,000 clones, about 87% of which show up once; 6.5% to 9% is in the top ten. Sequenced here: peripheral blood, sampled on day 0 of AZD1222 vaccination. These receptors all come from an adult in good health.

The rearrangement links TRBV18 to TRBJ2-3; D call uncertain. In germline, CDR1 is KGHSH, CDR2 LQKENI. The ends were cut back, 2 bases at V and 11 bases at J, with 14 bases in the middle. This CDR3 contains 13 residues. CDR3 sequence: CASSPIDTLGQYF. The DNA of the CDR3 is TGTGCCAGCTCACCAATTGACACCCTGGGGCAGTATTTT.

This chain connects TRBV5-6 to TRBJ2-2; D remains ambiguous. The CDR3 contains 14 residues. Trimming took off 4 bases at V and 4 bases at J, with 11 bases between the two ends. Per germline, CDR1 SGHDT and CDR2 YYEEEE. In nucleotides, the CDR3 is TGTGCCAGCAGCGTTTGGCCCTCCACCGGGGAGCTGTTTTTT. Its translation: CASSVWPSTGELFF.

The chain has TRBV24-1 and TRBJ2-1; TRBD1 agrees at 7 bases. Germline lookup yields CDR1 KGHDR and CDR2 SFDVKD. The V segment lost 3 bases and the J segment 1 base; nucleotides outside the gene matches: 2. The CDR3 loop spans 15 amino acids. CDR3 region: CATSDQGQSYNEQFF. Written as DNA, the CDR3 is TGTGCCACCAGTGATCAGGGACAGTCCTACAATGAGCAGTTCTTC.

This sequence joins TRBV29-1 and TRBJ2-7; D is uncertain. The CDR3 length is 11 residues. CDR1 and CDR2 from the germline V gene are SQVTM and ANQGSEA. The V and J ends lost 4 bases and 4 bases respectively, with 8 bases between them. In DNA, the CDR3 is TGCAGCGTTGTGAAAGATTACGAGCAGTACTTC. This gives the protein CSVVKDYEQYF.

The gene calls are TRBV19 and TRBJ2-7; 10 nucleotides line up with TRBD1. Trimming at V came to 6 bases and at J to 2 bases, leaving 7 bases not matched to a gene. The V gene's germline CDR1 is LNHDA and CDR2 SQIVND (reference sequence). The CDR3 is 15 residues long. In nucleotides, the CDR3 is TGTGCCAGTAGATTAGGGACAGGGGCGACCTACGAGCAGTACTTC. It yields the protein CASRLGTGATYEQYF.

The V gene is TRBV6-1, the J gene TRBJ2-4; 11 bases fit TRBD2. CDR1 and CDR2 from the germline V gene are MNHNS and SASEGT. V lost 0 bases and J lost 7; bases outside the gene matches: 2. This CDR3 has 15 residues. This chain's CDR3 is CASSEASGGANIQYF. CDR3 DNA: TGTGCCAGCAGTGAAGCTAGCGGGGGGGCCAACATTCAGTACTTC.

As DNA, the CDR3 is TGTGCCAGTAGTCGGACTAGCGGGAGTCACGAGCAGTACTTC. Protein: CASSRTSGSHEQYF. The V call is TRBV19, the J call TRBJ2-7; 13 bases are shared with TRBD2. In germline, CDR1 is LNHDA, CDR2 SQIVND (reference sequence). With 5 bases clipped from V and 5 bases from J, the junction kept 3 bases outside the gene matches. The CDR3 length is 14 residues.

The chain is built from TRBV6-1 and TRBJ1-6; D remains unclear. V was pared by 1 base and J by 6 bases, with 10 bases between. Germline loops: CDR1 MNHNS, CDR2 SASEGT. There are 15 residues in the CDR3. CDR3 sequence reads: CASSEEGLVNSPLHF. CDR3 sequence (DNA): TGTGCCAGCAGTGAAGAGGGCTTAGTTAATTCACCCCTCCACTTT.

CDR3: CASSEQSQETQYF. The CDR3 DNA sequence: TGCGCCAGCAGTGAGCAGTCCCAAGAGACCCAGTACTTC. This chain connects TRBV10-1 to TRBJ2-5, with D hard to call. This CDR3 spans 13 amino acids. CDR1 and CDR2 from the germline V gene are WNHNN and SYGVQD (reference sequence). Trimming stripped 2 bases from V and 1 base from J, with 5 bases between.

V usage is TRBV5-1 and J usage is TRBJ2-2; D is possibly TRBD2 (5 bases). The CDR3 covers 15 residues. Germline lookup yields CDR1 SGHRS and CDR2 YFSETQ. Between the trimmed V and J ends, which lost 0 bases and 3 bases, there was a span of 9 bases. The CDR3 here is CASSLERSDTGELFF. CDR3 sequence (DNA): TGCGCCAGCAGCTTGGAGCGGAGTGACACCGGGGAGCTGTTTTTT.

Here the CDR3 reads CASSQENLLTQYF. The CDR3, as DNA: TGTGCCAGCAGCCAAGAAAACCTCCTTACGCAGTATTTT. The V gene is TRBV3-1 (or the pseudogene TRBV3-2), the J gene TRBJ2-3, with D hard to call. V lost 0 bases, J lost 8 bases, and 9 bases lay in between. The CDR3 spans 13 residues. The germline CDR1 and CDR2 sequences are LGHDT and YNNKEL (reference sequence).

This chain uses TRBV6-5 with TRBJ2-7; D is unclear. Trimming took 6 bases from V and 3 from J, leaving 9 bases between them. The CDR3 is made up of 12 amino acids. CDR1 MNHEY and CDR2 SVGAGI come from the germline V gene. The CDR3 is CASSNGGYEQYF. CDR3 bases: TGTGCCAGCAGCAACGGCGGCTACGAGCAGTACTTC.